Shown below are 11 T cell receptor beta chains from a single sample sequenced in a study of T cells in Graves' hyperthyroidism and ophthalmopathy. TCR beta CDR3 region amplification was performed from RNA transcripts. The TCR CDR3 was amplified in a first-round RT-PCR using the HTBI primer set. TCRdb reprocessed the multiplex PCR reads with MiXCR, giving one entry per CDR3 protein. The sample has 650,000 to 700,000 distinct CDR3 sequences, around 16% seen once; the top ten hold around 16%. The sample taken for sequencing was blood. Receptors originate from a man in his fifties or sixties with Graves' hyperthyroidism.

The chain uses TRBV28 and TRBJ2-7; 8 positions agree with TRBD1. V lost 6 bases and J lost 5; bases outside the gene matches: 12. This CDR3 has 15 residues. Germline CDR1 and CDR2: MDHEN and SYDVKM. CDR3 sequence: CASSNGQGNTNEQYF. The CDR3 nucleotides read TGTGCCAGCAGCAACGGACAGGGAAATACCAACGAGCAGTACTTC.

The J gene is TRBJ1-1, the V gene TRBV6-1; maybe TRBD1 (5 bases). This CDR3 contains 14 residues. Trimming took 6 bases from V and 1 from J, leaving 12 bases between them. Germline loops: CDR1 MNHNS, CDR2 SASEGT. For the CDR3, the DNA is TGTGCCAGCAGCAACGAGAGGGGGAACACTGAAGCTTTCTTT. This translates into CASSNERGNTEAFF.

This chain links TRBV20-1 with TRBJ2-3, with a tentative D call TRBD2 (6 bases). In germline, CDR1 is DFQATT, CDR2 SNEGSKA (reference sequence). V lost 1 base and J 2 bases, leaving 16 bases between the germline ends. CDR3 length equals 16 residues. CDR3 region: CSARGGGGGDTDTQYF. The DNA for the CDR3 is TGCAGTGCTAGAGGGGGAGGCGGAGGGGACACAGATACGCAGTATTTT.

This clonotype was counted ten times or more. The rearrangement links TRBV12-3 or TRBV12-4 to TRBJ2-2; no clear D. The V gene lost 0 bases and the J gene lost 7 bases, with 6 bases spanning the gap. The CDR3 totals 13 residues. The DNA of the CDR3 is TGTGCCAGCAGTTTAGCTGGGTACGGGGAGCTGTTTTTT. Translated, it gives CASSLAGYGELFF.

This chain joins TRBV4-1 and TRBJ1-1; no clear D gene. Trimming removed 1 base at V and 3 bases at J, with 12 bases between. CDR3 length equals 15 residues. Germline CDR1 is MGHRA and CDR2 is YSYEKL. In nucleotides, the CDR3 is TGCGCCAGCAGCCAAGGAAGCGCAAGGGACACTGAAGCTTTCTTT. Residues: CASSQGSARDTEAFF.

This clonotype occurred many times. The genes are TRBV19 and TRBJ2-5; D call uncertain. Germline V gene data show CDR1 as LNHDA and CDR2 as SQIVND (reference sequence). CDR3 length equals 13 residues. The germline V and J ends were trimmed by 5 bases and 5 bases, with 12 bases remaining between them. In DNA form, the CDR3 reads TGTGCCAGTAGTGAAGGTCTAGGGGAGACCCAGTACTTC. This sequence encodes CASSEGLGETQYF. Full variable domain (remainder filled in from reference TRBV19 and TRBJ2-5): DGGITQSPKYLFRKEGQNVTLSCEQNLNHDAMYWYRQDPGQGLRLIYYSQIVNDFQKGDIAEGYSVSREKKESFPLTVTSAQKNPTAFYLCASSEGLGETQYFGPGTRLLVL.

In its sample, this clonotype was seen many times. The chain has TRBV5-1 and TRBJ2-2; 10 nucleotides align to TRBD1. Unmatched junction bases numbered 6, after V lost 4 bases and J lost 6 bases. CDR3 length: 15 amino acids. Germline CDR1 and CDR2: SGHRS and YFSETQ. The CDR3 loop is CASSPRDRGAGELFF. The CDR3 DNA reads TGCGCCAGCAGCCCCCGGGACAGGGGAGCCGGGGAGCTGTTTTTT.

This clonotype was observed many times. This chain joins TRBV20-1 and TRBJ2-7; TRBD1 is a possible D gene (5 bases). Trimming shortened V by 4 bases and J by 0 bases, and 22 bases separated the two germline ends. CDR3 length: 17 amino acids. Germline V gene sequence: CDR1 DFQATT, CDR2 SNEGSKA (reference sequence). The CDR3 DNA reads as TGCAGTGCTACCACACTCACAGGAGAACGTATCTCCTACGAGCAGTACTTC. Amino acid sequence: CSATTLTGERISYEQYF.

The sample holds many counts of this clonotype. The chain links TRBV29-1 to TRBJ2-1, with TRBD1 as a possible D gene (6 bases). The V and J ends lost 6 bases and 3 bases respectively, with 6 bases between them. The CDR3 runs to 11 residues. The germline CDR1 and CDR2 sequences are SQVTM and ANQGSEA. The DNA of the CDR3 is TGCAGCGTAGGGGGCTACAATGAGCAGTTCTTC. Translation: CSVGGYNEQFF.

The V and J genes are TRBV7-3 and TRBJ1-6; D unresolved. The germline gives CDR1 SGHTA, CDR2 FQGTGA. V shed 0 bases and J shed 7 bases, with 7 bases lying between them. The CDR3 sequence is 14 residues long. The CDR3 here is CASSLTGINSPLHF. In DNA form, the CDR3 reads TGTGCCAGCAGCTTAACGGGTATCAATTCACCCCTCCACTTT.

This clonotype was seen a few times. The genes are TRBV19 and TRBJ2-1; 7 positions match TRBD1. The ends lost 7 bases at V and 6 bases at J; junction bases unmatched: 12. Germline V gene lookup returns CDR1 LNHDA and CDR2 SQIVND (reference sequence). The CDR3 contains 15 residues. The CDR3 here is CASKSRGGLGNEQFF. For the CDR3, the DNA is TGTGCCAGTAAAAGTCGAGGGGGCTTGGGCAATGAGCAGTTCTTC.